The sequence of this T cell receptor beta chain was determined in a study of T cells in localized non-small cell lung cancer. Study results and caveats: A single tumor region was sequenced, leaving heterogeneity possible. Uninvolved adjacent lung had the highest recorded T cell clonality, with tumor below it. When the top 100 tumor clones were examined, a median around 50 of them also appeared in the adjacent lung, which was paired and uninvolved. A raised T cell density in blood coincided with lengthier overall survival.

In the case of this clone: Its antigen is undetermined.

The repertoire was sequenced with immunoSEQ multiplex PCR; TCRdb's copy has only in-frame clones and lacks some. The sample shows approximately 35,000 clones, approximately 90% of them seen only once. The CDR3 length is 17 residues. The V gene end was trimmed by 2 bases and the J gene end by 1 base; junction bases not matched to a gene: 7. Germline values: CDR1 SEHNR, CDR2 FQNEAQ (reference sequence). This chain links TRBV7-9 with TRBJ1-5; the match to TRBD1 covers 8 bases. The sample here was peripheral blood mononuclear cells, taken before any cancer treatment. The receptor was derived from a female donor older than 55 with stage II lung adenocarcinoma. This chain's CDR3 is CASSLSQGARSNQPQHF. The CDR3 DNA follows: TGTGCCAGCAGCTTAAGTCAGGGGGCGCGGAGCAATCAGCCCCAGCATTTT.